Listed below are T cell receptor beta chains from one sample, sequenced in a study of control samples from healthy donors and cancer patients. Assay: immunoSEQ multiplex PCR; the TCRdb copy retains only in-frame clones and omits some. The data contain more than 75,000 clones, around three quarters of them seen just once; the ten biggest clones take up about 10%. Sequenced material: blood. These TCRs come from a woman aged 25 to 39 in good health. CDR3s include the opening cysteine and the closing phenylalanine or tryptophan. D genes are given only for firm matches. Some rows have no size entry. The others give once, few or many, or a class for an expanded clone.

J gene: TRBJ2-2
clone size: -
V gene: TRBV18
D gene: -
CDR3 DNA: TGTGCCAGCTCACCTCAGGACAGCCCCACCGGGGAGCTGTTTTTT
CDR3 protein: CASSPQDSPTGELFF

J gene: TRBJ2-1
clone size: -
V gene: TRBV10-3
D gene: -
CDR3 DNA: TGTGCCATTCGCACGAGCGGGCGTGACGCTGAGCAGTTCTTC
CDR3 protein: CAIRTSGRDAEQFF

J gene: TRBJ1-5
clone size: -
V gene: TRBV6-2/TRBV6-3
D gene: -
CDR3 DNA: TGTGCCAGCAGTTACGCTAACAGGGTATATAATCAGCCCCAGCATTTT
CDR3 protein: CASSYANRVYNQPQHF

J gene: TRBJ1-5
clone size: -
V gene: TRBV2
D gene: -
CDR3 DNA: TGTGCCAGCAGTGAGGTTTCCGGGGCTTCCAATCAGCCCCAGCATTTT
CDR3 protein: CASSEVSGASNQPQHF

J gene: TRBJ1-3
clone size: -
V gene: TRBV12-5
D gene: TRBD1
CDR3 DNA: TGTGCTAGTGGTCCCTCAGGGGGGATCGGTTCTGGAAACACCATATATTTT
CDR3 protein: CASGPSGGIGSGNTIYF

J gene: TRBJ2-7
clone size: -
V gene: TRBV5-4
D gene: -
CDR3 DNA: TGTGCCAGCAGCCCTGGCCCCAGGAGCTCCTACGAGCAGTACTTC
CDR3 protein: CASSPGPRSSYEQYF

J gene: TRBJ1-1
clone size: few
V gene: TRBV4-3
D gene: -
CDR3 DNA: TGCGCCAGCAGCTCCGGAAAGTACACTGAAGCTTTCTTT
CDR3 protein: CASSSGKYTEAFF

J gene: TRBJ1-1
clone size: -
V gene: TRBV6-2/TRBV6-3
D gene: TRBD1
CDR3 DNA: TGTGCCAGCAGTTACCCGACTTTGAAGCAGGGGGGGGCGGCGAACACTGAAGCTTTCTTT
CDR3 protein: CASSYPTLKQGGAANTEAFF

J gene: TRBJ2-7
clone size: few
V gene: TRBV5-4
D gene: TRBD1
CDR3 DNA: TGTGCCAGCAGCCGCCCCCCACAGGGGATCCAGTACTTC
CDR3 protein: CASSRPPQGIQYF

J gene: TRBJ1-1
clone size: -
V gene: TRBV4-2
D gene: TRBD1
CDR3 DNA: TGTGCCAGCAGTAGATACAGGGGGAGAGACACTGAAGCTTTCTTT
CDR3 protein: CASSRYRGRDTEAFF

J gene: TRBJ2-7
clone size: -
V gene: TRBV4-3
D gene: TRBD2
CDR3 DNA: TGCGCCAGCAGCCAAGATCGGGGGGGGTTCTACGAGCAGTACTTC
CDR3 protein: CASSQDRGGFYEQYF

J gene: TRBJ1-3
clone size: -
V gene: TRBV18
D gene: -
CDR3 DNA: TGTGCCAGCTCACCACCGGGGTGGCGGGAGAACACCATATATTTT
CDR3 protein: CASSPPGWRENTIYF

J gene: TRBJ2-7
clone size: once
V gene: TRBV30
D gene: TRBD1
CDR3 DNA: TGTGCCTGGAGTGCGACAGGGATCCACGAGCAGTACTTC
CDR3 protein: CAWSATGIHEQYF

J gene: TRBJ2-3
clone size: -
V gene: TRBV10-3
D gene: -
CDR3 DNA: TGTGCCATCAGTGAGTCCGGCAGCACAGATACGCAGTATTTT
CDR3 protein: CAISESGSTDTQYF

J gene: TRBJ1-5
clone size: few
V gene: TRBV2
D gene: -
CDR3 DNA: TGTGCCAGCCGGGGGCGGAGCAATCAGCCCCAGCATTTT
CDR3 protein: CASRGRSNQPQHF

J gene: TRBJ2-3
clone size: -
V gene: TRBV19
D gene: TRBD1
CDR3 DNA: TGTGCCAGTAGCTCCGGGACAGGGGGCACAGATACGCAGTATTTT
CDR3 protein: CASSSGTGGTDTQYF

J gene: TRBJ1-2
clone size: -
V gene: TRBV3-1/TRBV3-2
D gene: -
CDR3 DNA: TGTGCCAGCAGCCAAGAGCGGCCTCAGAGGAGCTATGGCTACACCTTC
CDR3 protein: CASSQERPQRSYGYTF

J gene: TRBJ2-5
clone size: -
V gene: TRBV7-2
D gene: TRBD1
CDR3 DNA: TGTGCCAGCAGCTCCTACCCTCGGACAGGGCTATACCAAGAGACCCAGTACTTC
CDR3 protein: CASSSYPRTGLYQETQYF

J gene: TRBJ1-5
clone size: -
V gene: TRBV6-5
D gene: TRBD1
CDR3 DNA: TGTGCCAGCAGTTACGGGTCGGACAGGCCAGAGCATTTT
CDR3 protein: CASSYGSDRPEHF

J gene: TRBJ1-5
clone size: -
V gene: TRBV5-6
D gene: -
CDR3 DNA: TGTGCCAGCAGCCCCGGAGCGAGGGGGTGGAATCAGCCCCAGCATTTT
CDR3 protein: CASSPGARGWNQPQHF

J gene: TRBJ1-2
clone size: -
V gene: TRBV9
D gene: -
CDR3 DNA: TGTGCCAGCAGCGTAGACCAGTATCGCTACACCTTC
CDR3 protein: CASSVDQYRYTF

J gene: TRBJ2-6
clone size: -
V gene: TRBV5-1
D gene: -
CDR3 DNA: TGCGCCAGCAGCTTGAGGGCAGACTCTGGGGCCAACGTCCTGACTTTC
CDR3 protein: CASSLRADSGANVLTF

J gene: TRBJ2-3
clone size: -
V gene: TRBV5-6
D gene: -
CDR3 DNA: TGTGCCAGCAGCTTCTGGGTCGGGAGCACAGATACGCAGTATTTT
CDR3 protein: CASSFWVGSTDTQYF

J gene: TRBJ1-1
clone size: -
V gene: TRBV18
D gene: -
CDR3 DNA: TGTGCCAGCTCACCACTTGACAGTATGAACACTGAAGCTTTCTTT
CDR3 protein: CASSPLDSMNTEAFF

J gene: TRBJ2-1
clone size: -
V gene: TRBV9
D gene: -
CDR3 DNA: TGTGCCAGCAGCGCGGGCGGGGGCTCCAGCAATGAGCAGTTCTTC
CDR3 protein: CASSAGGGSSNEQFF

J gene: TRBJ1-2
clone size: few
V gene: TRBV12-5
D gene: -
CDR3 DNA: TGTGCTAGTGGTCTATACTTCGGGCAGGGCTATGGCTACACCTTC
CDR3 protein: CASGLYFGQGYGYTF

J gene: TRBJ2-2
clone size: -
V gene: TRBV5-1
D gene: -
CDR3 DNA: TGCGCCAGCAGCTTGGAACAGAACACCGGGGAGCTGTTTTTT
CDR3 protein: CASSLEQNTGELFF

J gene: TRBJ2-7
clone size: few
V gene: TRBV7-2
D gene: TRBD1
CDR3 DNA: TGTGCCAGCAGACCTAACAGGGGTTTCAACTACGAGCAGTACTTC
CDR3 protein: CASRPNRGFNYEQYF

J gene: TRBJ2-3
clone size: -
V gene: TRBV5-1
D gene: TRBD2
CDR3 DNA: TGCGCCAGCAGCTTAGCACTCACTAGCGGGGGCACAGATACGCAGTATTTT
CDR3 protein: CASSLALTSGGTDTQYF

J gene: TRBJ2-7
clone size: -
V gene: TRBV6-6
D gene: TRBD2
CDR3 DNA: TGTGCCAGCAGTTATAGCGGGGGGTTTTACGAGCAGTACTTC
CDR3 protein: CASSYSGGFYEQYF

J gene: TRBJ2-3
clone size: -
V gene: TRBV2
D gene: TRBD2
CDR3 DNA: TGTGCCCTGGGAGGGGACCGGGATACGCAGTATTTT
CDR3 protein: CALGGDRDTQYF

J gene: TRBJ2-1
clone size: -
V gene: TRBV7-2
D gene: TRBD2
CDR3 DNA: TGTGCCAGCAGCTTCCGACTAGCGGGGGGGCGGAGTGAGCAGTTCTTC
CDR3 protein: CASSFRLAGGRSEQFF

J gene: TRBJ2-3
clone size: -
V gene: TRBV11-3
D gene: -
CDR3 DNA: TGTGCCAGCAGCTCGACAGGAGTCATCACAGATACGCAGTATTTT
CDR3 protein: CASSSTGVITDTQYF

J gene: TRBJ2-2
clone size: -
V gene: TRBV24-1
D gene: -
CDR3 DNA: TGTGCCACCAGTGAGAATCGGAGGCAGAACACCGGGGAGCTGTTTTTT
CDR3 protein: CATSENRRQNTGELFF

J gene: TRBJ2-2
clone size: -
V gene: TRBV11-2
D gene: -
CDR3 DNA: TGTGCCAGCAGCCCCCCCACAGGGAGTGACACCGGGGAGCTGTTTTTT
CDR3 protein: CASSPPTGSDTGELFF

J gene: TRBJ2-5
clone size: -
V gene: TRBV29-1
D gene: -
CDR3 DNA: TGCAGCGTTGAAGAGGGGGAGGAGACCCAGTACTTC
CDR3 protein: CSVEEGEETQYF

J gene: TRBJ1-5
clone size: -
V gene: TRBV18
D gene: -
CDR3 DNA: TGTGCCAGCTCACCAGCTATTAATCAGCCCCAGCATTTT
CDR3 protein: CASSPAINQPQHF

J gene: TRBJ2-3
clone size: -
V gene: TRBV9
D gene: -
CDR3 DNA: TGTGCCAGCAGCGTAGGTCCTCGAGGCACAGATACGCAGTATTTT
CDR3 protein: CASSVGPRGTDTQYF

J gene: TRBJ2-6
clone size: -
V gene: TRBV5-1
D gene: -
CDR3 DNA: TGCGCCAGCAGCTTGACCCAGCAGGGGGGCATCTCTGGGGCCAACGTCCTGACTTTC
CDR3 protein: CASSLTQQGGISGANVLTF

J gene: TRBJ2-5
clone size: once
V gene: TRBV4-1
D gene: -
CDR3 DNA: TGCGCCAGCAGGTCGATGGGGCAAGAGACCCAGTACTTC
CDR3 protein: CASRSMGQETQYF

J gene: TRBJ1-1
clone size: -
V gene: TRBV5-1
D gene: -
CDR3 DNA: TGCGCCAGCAGCTTGGAGGGGACGGATGCCACTGAAGCTTTCTTT
CDR3 protein: CASSLEGTDATEAFF

J gene: TRBJ2-3
clone size: -
V gene: TRBV12-3/TRBV12-4
D gene: -
CDR3 DNA: TGTGCCAGCAGTCCCCGGGACGGAGATACGCAGTATTTT
CDR3 protein: CASSPRDGDTQYF

J gene: TRBJ1-3
clone size: -
V gene: TRBV7-2
D gene: -
CDR3 DNA: TGTGCCAGCAGCTTAGTGGCACCAAACTCTGGAAACACCATATATTTT
CDR3 protein: CASSLVAPNSGNTIYF

J gene: TRBJ1-1
clone size: few
V gene: TRBV19
D gene: -
CDR3 DNA: TGTGCCAGTAGTATAGTAAAAGGGACTGAAGCTTTCTTT
CDR3 protein: CASSIVKGTEAFF